A single sample gave rise to the 24 T cell receptor beta chains below, sequenced in a study of T cells in tuberculosis. Thawed, overnight-rested PBMC were stained with GMM-loaded CD1B tetramer, viability dye and anti-CD3, then sorted. The lipid loaded on the CD1B tetramers was C32 glucose monomycolate from Rhodococcus equi. Clones were read by immunoSEQ multiplex PCR, and TCRdb kept only the in-frame ones, dropping some. The sample holds 85,000 to 100,000 clones, roughly 90% seen once. Sequencing was performed on CD1b-GMM tetramer-negative cells sorted from PBMCs. These TCRs come from an adult woman with latent tuberculosis.

The DNA of the CDR3 is TGCGCCAGCAGCTTCGCAGGGAATCGACAAGAGACCCAGTACTTC. Translating gives CASSFAGNRQETQYF. The chain joins TRBV5-1 to TRBJ2-5; D might be TRBD1 (5 bases). The CDR3 totals 15 residues. Germline V CDR1 and CDR2: SGHRS, YFSETQ. Trimming cost V 2 bases and J 2 bases, with 13 bases left between them.

The chain links TRBV5-8 to TRBJ1-6; 11 nucleotides line up with TRBD1. The V gene end was trimmed by 1 base and the J gene end by 8 bases; junction bases not matched to a gene: 2. Germline CDR1 and CDR2: SGHTS and YDEGEE. CDR3 size: 15 residues. CDR3 protein: CASSLWTGGYSPLHF. The CDR3 region has the DNA TGTGCCAGCAGCTTGTGGACAGGGGGCTATTCACCCCTCCACTTT.

This clone was recorded only once. The chain has TRBV6-5 and TRBJ1-2, with D perhaps matching TRBD1 (6 bases). CDR3 length equals 14 residues. Germline CDR1 reads MNHEY; CDR2 reads SVGAGI. The V end lost 6 bases, the J end lost 6 bases, and 17 bases lay between the germline ends. The CDR3 sequence: CASRPQGIVDGYTF. The CDR3 coding sequence is TGTGCCAGCAGGCCACAGGGAATTGTTGATGGCTACACCTTC.

The genes are TRBV15 and TRBJ2-7; 8 bases are a match to TRBD1. This CDR3 contains 14 residues. After removal of 6 bases from V and 4 bases from J, the junction contained 8 bases not matched to a gene. The germline V gene has CDR1 LNHNV and CDR2 YYDKDF (reference sequence). The CDR3 DNA follows: TGTGCCACCAGAGACAGGGGACAGAATTACGAGCAGTACTTC. Translated: CATRDRGQNYEQYF.

The chain joins TRBV12-5 to TRBJ1-5, with a tentative D call TRBD1 (5 bases). CDR3 size: 12 residues. Germline V gene lookup returns CDR1 LGHNT and CDR2 FRNRAP. V was trimmed by 4 bases and J by 5 bases, leaving 6 bases between them. The CDR3, as DNA: TGTGCTAGTGGTTGGGGGGATCAGCCCCAGCATTTT. It specifies CASGWGDQPQHF.

The chain combines TRBV4-3 with TRBJ1-6, with 9 positions matching TRBD1. This CDR3 region has 18 residues. V lost 1 base to trimming and J lost 0 bases; unmatched junction nucleotides: 4. Germline V gives CDR1 LGHNA, CDR2 YSLEER. The CDR3 region has the DNA TGCGCCAGCAGCCAAGGGACAGGGGAAAGCTCCTATAATTCACCCCTCCACTTT. Its protein is CASSQGTGESSYNSPLHF.

CDR3 protein: CASSLQGNTEAFF. CDR3 DNA sequence: TGTGCCAGCAGTTTGCAGGGGAACACTGAAGCTTTCTTT. This chain connects TRBV27 to TRBJ1-1, with D maybe TRBD1 (5 bases). V was trimmed by 3 bases and J by 1 base, leaving 6 bases between them. The length of the CDR3 is 13 residues. CDR1 and CDR2 from the germline V gene are MNHEY and SMNVEV (reference sequence).

This clone turned up a few times. The genes are TRBV2 and TRBJ2-6; D possibly corresponds to TRBD2 (5 bases). The CDR3 is 14 amino acids. V shed 7 bases and J shed 3 bases, with 10 bases lying between them. The germline V gene has CDR1 SNHLY and CDR2 FYNNEI. The chain's CDR3 is CASTRGSGANVLTF. Written as DNA, the CDR3 is TGTGCCAGCACCCGGGGAAGTGGGGCCAACGTCCTGACTTTC.

CDR3 in amino acids: CASSFQGEAFF. DNA of the CDR3: TGTGCCAGCAGCTTCCAGGGTGAAGCTTTCTTT. The V call is TRBV5-4, the J call TRBJ1-1; maybe TRBD1 (5 bases). The ends were cut back, 2 bases at V and 7 bases at J, with 6 bases in the middle. Germline CDR1 is SGHNT and CDR2 is YYREEE (reference sequence). The CDR3 runs 11 residues. Full variable domain (missing parts from reference TRBV5-4 and TRBJ1-1): ETGVTQSPTHLIKTRGQQVTLRCSSQSGHNTVSWYQQALGQGPQFIFQYYREEENGRGNFPPRFSGLQFPNYSSELNVNALELDDSALYLCASSFQGEAFFGQGTRLTVV.

CDR3 bases: TGTGCCAGCAGCGCCGACAGTGGCAACGAGCAGTACTTC. Translated: CASSADSGNEQYF. The V call is TRBV7-6, the J call TRBJ2-7; maybe TRBD1 (5 bases). Germline assignment: CDR1 SGHVS and CDR2 FNYEAQ. V lost 5 bases and J lost 5, with 13 bases in between. The CDR3 runs to 13 residues.

The chain is built from TRBV9 and TRBJ2-7; 8 bases line up with TRBD1. J lost 4 bases, V lost 4 bases, and 7 bases had no gene match. Per germline, CDR1 SGDLS and CDR2 YYNGEE. There are 14 residues in the CDR3. CDR3 residues: CASSPMTGEYEQYF. CDR3 in DNA: TGTGCCAGCAGCCCCATGACAGGGGAGTACGAGCAGTACTTC.

J is TRBJ2-7 and V is TRBV11-2; 7 bases map to TRBD1. This CDR3 is 15 amino acids long. From germline, CDR1 is SGHAT and CDR2 FQNNGV. The V segment lost 2 bases and the J segment 2 bases; nucleotides outside the gene matches: 6. CDR3 sequence: CASSLTGTAAYEQYF. As DNA, the CDR3 is TGTGCCAGCAGCTTAACCGGGACAGCCGCCTACGAGCAGTACTTC.

The genes are TRBV5-8 and TRBJ2-3; D remains unclear. The CDR3 loop spans 14 amino acids. Trimming took 1 base from V and 8 from J, leaving 14 bases between them. Per germline, CDR1 SGHTS and CDR2 YDEGEE. CDR3 amino acids: CASSLHTNPLTQYF. CDR3 coding DNA: TGTGCCAGCAGCTTGCACACAAACCCCCTTACGCAGTATTTT.

The chain combines TRBV7-9 with TRBJ1-1; 8 positions agree with TRBD1. This CDR3 spans 14 amino acids. V gave up 1 base and J gave up 5 bases; unmatched junction bases: 3. CDR1 SEHNR and CDR2 FQNEAQ come from the germline V gene (reference sequence). The CDR3: CASSLGYRGTEAFF. The CDR3 DNA reads TGTGCCAGCAGCTTAGGTTACAGGGGGACTGAAGCTTTCTTT.

J is TRBJ1-1 and V is TRBV1. TRBV1 is given as a pseudogene. The CDR3 length is 17 residues. The CDR3 sequence: CTSSHGISRGRRTEAFF. Here the CDR3 DNA reads TGCACCAGCAGCCACGGAATCTCGCGGGGGCGCAGGACTGAAGCTTTCTTT.

The chain recombines TRBV2 with TRBJ1-5, with D hard to call. V gave up 0 bases and J gave up 5 bases, with 14 bases separating them. CDR1 is SNHLY and CDR2 is FYNNEI in the germline V gene. The CDR3 length is 16 residues. The CDR3 sequence: CASSEALRGSYQPQHF. DNA of the CDR3: TGTGCCAGCAGTGAAGCGCTTCGAGGCAGCTATCAGCCCCAGCATTTT.

The chain recombines TRBV4-2 with TRBJ2-5, with 10 nucleotides matching TRBD1. The CDR3 extends over 15 amino acids. V lost 5 bases and J lost 5; bases outside the gene matches: 8. Looked up from germline, CDR1 is LGHNA and CDR2 is YNFKEQ. The CDR3 DNA follows: TGTGCCAGCAGCGGGACAGGGGTGGCTGTGGAGACCCAGTACTTC. It codes for CASSGTGVAVETQYF.

V is TRBV27 and J is TRBJ1-1; D is unresolved. V lost 6 bases to trimming and J lost 0 bases, with 11 bases between them. The CDR3 length is 14 residues. Germline CDR1 is MNHEY and CDR2 is SMNVEV (reference sequence). The CDR3 bases are TGTGCCAGCAGGCCGGCAGGTATGAACACTGAAGCTTTCTTT. This encodes CASRPAGMNTEAFF.

In DNA form, the CDR3 reads TGTGCCAGCAGCGTTACTTGGGGGAGGAAATACGAGCAGTACGTC. It codes for CASSVTWGRKYEQYV. This chain links TRBV5-8 with TRBJ2-7; D is possibly TRBD2 (6 bases). The CDR3 runs to 15 residues. Trimming shortened V by 4 bases and J by 4 bases, and 18 bases separated the two germline ends. Germline loops: CDR1 SGHTS, CDR2 YDEGEE.

This rearrangement joins TRBV19 to TRBJ1-2; possibly TRBD1 for D (6 bases). Trimming left V 10 bases short and J 3 bases short, with 18 bases between. This CDR3 contains 14 residues. The germline V gene has CDR1 LNHDA and CDR2 SQIVND (reference sequence). Here the CDR3 reads CATTWTVEDYGYTF. The CDR3 DNA follows: TGTGCCACCACTTGGACAGTTGAAGACTATGGCTACACCTTC. The whole variable domain, filled in from reference TRBV19 and TRBJ1-2, reads DGGITQSPKYLFRKEGQNVTLSCEQNLNHDAMYWYRQDPGQGLRLIYYSQIVNDFQKGDIAEGYSVSREKKESFPLTVTSAQKNPTAFYLCATTWTVEDYGYTFGSGTRLTVV.

The rearrangement joins TRBV5-1 to TRBJ1-2, with D possibly matching TRBD1 (6 bases). Germline V gene lookup returns CDR1 SGHRS and CDR2 YFSETQ. With 4 bases removed from V and 0 bases from J, the gap between germline ends came to 13 bases. CDR3 length: 15 residues. The CDR3 coding sequence is TGCGCCAGCAGCCCCCGGGGGGGCGCTAACTATGGCTACACCTTC. Translation: CASSPRGGANYGYTF.

The CDR3 region has the DNA TGTGCCAGCAGTGACGGGGGGGCCGGGGAGCTGTTTTTT. Protein: CASSDGGAGELFF. This rearrangement joins TRBV6-4 to TRBJ2-2; TRBD2 aligns across 7 bases. There are 13 residues in the CDR3. Germline assignment: CDR1 MRHNA and CDR2 SNTAGT. Trimming at V came to 2 bases and at J to 6 bases, leaving 0 bases not matched to a gene.

This clone showed up just a few times. V usage is TRBV7-6 and J usage is TRBJ2-5; 9 bases agree with TRBD1. The CDR3 has 15 amino acids. Per germline, CDR1 SGHVS and CDR2 FNYEAQ. The J segment lost 4 bases and the V segment lost 5 bases, leaving 8 bases of the junction unmatched. The CDR3 DNA reads TGTGCCAGCAGCAAAAATACAGGGGGCGGAGAGACCCAGTACTTC. Translated, it gives CASSKNTGGGETQYF.

Concerning this clone: Other DNA variants within this sample encode the same CDR3. The chain links TRBV2 to TRBJ1-2, with D possibly matching TRBD1 (5 bases). Trimming left V 1 base short and J 5 bases short, with 8 bases between. This CDR3 has 13 residues. The germline CDR1 and CDR2 sequences are SNHLY and FYNNEI. The DNA of the CDR3 is TGTGCCAGCAGTGAAGAAGGGGTTTATGGCTACACCTTC. The encoded protein is CASSEEGVYGYTF.